The rows below give T cell receptor beta chains drawn from one sample of a study of blood T cell repertoires in COVID-19. Libraries were prepared by immunoSEQ multiplex PCR; TCRdb keeps only in-frame clonotypes and omits some of them. The sample includes 130,000 to 150,000 clones, about four fifths of them seen just once. Sequences were obtained from peripheral blood. The receptors were gathered from a man between 70 and 80 years old who had recovered from COVID-19. CDR3s include the opening cysteine and the closing phenylalanine or tryptophan. The D gene is left open where the match is weak. Clone size is not always given. Where it is, it says once, few, many or a class for expanded clones.

D	size	V	J	CDR3	DNA
-	-	TRBV5-4	TRBJ1-2	CASSFPGSTRGYTF	TGTGCCAGCAGCTTCCCAGGGTCTACGCGTGGCTACACCTTC
TRBD1	-	TRBV7-9	TRBJ1-4	CASSPPTGESPNEKLFF	TGTGCCAGCAGCCCACCGACAGGGGAGAGCCCTAATGAAAAACTGTTTTTT
-	-	TRBV5-4	TRBJ2-7	CASSSHLSYEQYF	TGTGCCAGCAGCTCCCATTTGAGCTACGAGCAGTACTTC
-	-	TRBV4-3	TRBJ1-4	CASSQDTPTDEKLFF	TGCGCCAGCAGCCAAGATACGCCCACGGATGAAAAACTGTTTTTT
TRBD1	-	TRBV5-1	TRBJ1-2	CASSLVLTGGYGYTF	TGCGCCAGCAGCTTGGTCCTGACAGGGGGCTATGGCTACACCTTC
TRBD1	-	TRBV6-6	TRBJ2-2	CASSYQGATGELFF	TGTGCCAGCAGTTATCAGGGGGCCACCGGGGAGCTGTTTTTT
TRBD1	-	TRBV27	TRBJ1-2	CASSRNTGGYGYTF	TGTGCCAGCAGCCGCAATACAGGGGGTTATGGCTACACCTTC
-	few	TRBV19	TRBJ1-5	CASSILQGVGRQPQHF	TGTGCCAGTAGCATCTTACAGGGTGTGGGTCGACAGCCCCAGCATTTT
-	-	TRBV19	TRBJ1-5	CASSIGDNRQQPQHF	TGTGCCAGTAGTATAGGAGATAATAGACAACAGCCCCAGCATTTT
TRBD2	-	TRBV7-2	TRBJ2-3	CASSPPGGSTDTQYF	TGTGCCAGCAGCCCGCCGGGAGGCAGCACAGATACGCAGTATTTT
TRBD1	-	TRBV7-9	TRBJ1-2	CASSSPQGNYGYTF	TGTGCCAGCAGCTCGCCACAGGGGAACTATGGCTACACCTTC
-	-	TRBV29-1	TRBJ2-7	CSVEDGGYEQYF	TGCAGCGTTGAAGACGGGGGCTACGAGCAGTACTTC
-	-	TRBV6-5	TRBJ2-1	CASRSAGHNEQFF	TGTGCCAGCAGGAGTGCGGGCCACAATGAGCAGTTCTTC
-	-	TRBV18	TRBJ1-4	CASSRRGRGEKLFF	TGTGCCAGCTCACGCAGGGGCCGGGGTGAAAAACTGTTTTTT
TRBD1	-	TRBV27	TRBJ2-1	CASSLGTGKNEQFF	TGTGCCAGCAGTCTGGGGACAGGGAAAAATGAGCAGTTCTTC
-	-	TRBV3-1/TRBV3-2	TRBJ1-1	CASSQTRSAEAFF	TGTGCCAGCAGCCAAACTCGGAGTGCTGAAGCTTTCTTT
-	-	TRBV27	TRBJ1-2	CASSLGQGLGGYTF	TGTGCCAGCAGTTTGGGCCAAGGCTTGGGTGGCTACACCTTC
-	-	TRBV5-6	TRBJ1-3	CASSLVAGSGNTIYF	TGTGCCAGCAGCTTGGTGGCAGGGTCTGGAAACACCATATATTTT
-	-	TRBV7-2	TRBJ1-2	CASSSYTRDGNYGYTF	TGTGCCAGCAGCTCCTACACGCGGGACGGGAACTATGGCTACACCTTC
TRBD2	once	TRBV7-3	TRBJ2-1	CASSLVVGGQPNEQFF	TGTGCCAGCAGCTTAGTTGTGGGAGGGCAGCCCAATGAGCAGTTCTTC
TRBD1	-	TRBV20-1	TRBJ1-2	CSASTGTGGSNYGYTF	TGCAGTGCAAGTACCGGGACAGGGGGCTCTAACTATGGCTACACCTTC
TRBD1	-	TRBV19	TRBJ2-1	CACQASGGSYNEQFF	TGTGCCTGCCAAGCTTCAGGGGGCTCCTACAATGAGCAGTTCTTC
-	-	TRBV3-1/TRBV3-2	TRBJ2-3	CASSLLGGREHTDTQYF	TGTGCCAGCAGCCTCCTGGGGGGGCGGGAGCACACAGATACGCAGTATTTT
-	-	TRBV6-5	TRBJ1-1	CASSYPGHTEAFF	TGTGCCAGCAGTTACCCAGGGCACACTGAAGCTTTCTTT
-	-	TRBV12-3/TRBV12-4	TRBJ1-2	CASSFGAPYTF	TGTGCCAGCAGTTTTGGGGCTCCCTACACCTTC
-	-	TRBV29-1	TRBJ1-1	CSVGQGYTEAFF	TGCAGCGTTGGTCAGGGGTACACTGAAGCTTTCTTT
TRBD1	once	TRBV5-1	TRBJ2-7	CASSITGTGGVSEQYF	TGCGCCAGCAGCATCACCGGGACAGGGGGCGTTTCCGAGCAGTACTTC
TRBD2	-	TRBV6-2/TRBV6-3	TRBJ2-7	CASSLAGGDEQYF	TGTGCCAGCAGTCTAGCGGGAGGGGATGAGCAGTACTTC
TRBD2	-	TRBV11-2	TRBJ2-7	CASSLDGLAGAREQYF	TGTGCCAGCAGCTTAGATGGTCTAGCGGGAGCGCGAGAGCAGTACTTC
-	-	TRBV4-1	TRBJ2-7	CASSQDVLFYEQYF	TGCGCCAGCAGCCAAGATGTACTTTTCTACGAGCAGTACTTC
-	-	TRBV19	TRBJ2-2	CASSIGASNTGELFF	TGTGCCAGTAGTATAGGCGCATCGAACACCGGGGAGCTGTTTTTT
TRBD1	-	TRBV2	TRBJ2-6	CASGRGQGVAGANVLTF	TGTGCCAGCGGGAGGGGACAGGGGGTTGCTGGGGCCAACGTCCTGACTTTC
-	-	TRBV18	TRBJ2-1	CASSPWDHQTGNEQFF	TGTGCCAGCTCACCGTGGGACCACCAGACAGGCAATGAGCAGTTCTTC
TRBD2	-	TRBV19	TRBJ2-2	CASIRSSGRLATGELFF	TGTGCCAGTATTAGGTCTAGCGGGAGGTTGGCCACCGGGGAGCTGTTTTTT
TRBD2	-	TRBV27	TRBJ2-1	CASSLLAGGGEQFF	TGTGCCAGCAGTTTATTAGCGGGAGGGGGTGAGCAGTTCTTC
TRBD2	-	TRBV7-6	TRBJ2-3	CASSLWPGTSGKRGTDTQYF	TGTGCCAGCAGCTTGTGGCCAGGGACTAGCGGGAAGAGGGGCACAGATACGCAGTATTTT
TRBD2	-	TRBV29-1	TRBJ2-5	CSVEDLRLAHEETQYF	TGCAGCGTTGAAGATCTGAGACTAGCGCATGAAGAGACCCAGTACTTC
TRBD2	-	TRBV5-4	TRBJ2-2	CASSPGGLAGTGELFF	TGTGCCAGCAGCCCCGGGGGACTAGCGGGGACCGGGGAGCTGTTTTTT
-	-	TRBV2	TRBJ2-7	CASSEEGVAYEQYF	TGTGCCAGCAGTGAAGAGGGAGTGGCGTACGAGCAGTACTTC
TRBD2	-	TRBV6-6	TRBJ2-7	CASSYSVGGPGEQYF	TGTGCCAGCAGTTACTCTGTGGGAGGGCCGGGGGAGCAGTACTTC
TRBD1	-	TRBV15	TRBJ1-5	CATRIHTGGLNQPQHF	TGTGCCACCAGGATACACACAGGGGGCCTCAATCAGCCCCAGCATTTT
-	-	TRBV6-1	TRBJ1-6	CASSEGQRSYNSPLHF	TGTGCCAGCAGTGAAGGACAGCGCTCCTATAATTCACCCCTCCACTTT
-	-	TRBV2	TRBJ1-2	CASRGQYSGYTF	TGTGCCAGCAGAGGACAGTATTCTGGCTACACCTTC
TRBD1	-	TRBV2	TRBJ2-7	CASVRTGSFEQYF	TGTGCCAGCGTTCGGACAGGGAGTTTTGAGCAGTACTTC
-	few	TRBV19	TRBJ1-3	CASYSYSGNTIYF	TGTGCCAGCTACAGTTACTCTGGAAACACCATATATTTT
TRBD1	-	TRBV10-3	TRBJ2-1	CAISGTGDGRNEQFF	TGTGCCATCAGTGGGACAGGCGACGGTAGAAATGAGCAGTTCTTC
TRBD2	-	TRBV7-3	TRBJ2-3	CASSLGGRAGGDTQYF	TGTGCCAGCAGTCTGGGCGGGAGGGCCGGTGGAGATACGCAGTATTTT
TRBD1	-	TRBV6-5	TRBJ2-1	CASTDRVYEQFF	TGTGCCAGCACCGACAGGGTGTATGAGCAGTTCTTC
-	-	TRBV19	TRBJ2-6	CASSIEGVSGANVLTF	TGTGCCAGTAGTATAGAGGGAGTCTCTGGGGCCAACGTCCTGACTTTC
TRBD1	few	TRBV7-2	TRBJ1-6	CASSSRDSVPSPLHF	TGTGCCAGCAGCTCCCGGGACAGCGTACCTTCACCCCTCCACTTT
-	-	TRBV4-1	TRBJ2-2	CASSPGTLLSVQTGAGELFF	TGCGCCAGCAGCCCGGGAACACTACTTAGCGTTCAGACGGGCGCCGGGGAGCTGTTTTTT
TRBD1	-	TRBV29-1	TRBJ1-2	CSARTGDDYGYTF	TGCAGCGCGCGAACAGGGGACGACTATGGCTACACCTTC
-	-	TRBV6-1	TRBJ2-7	CASSATGTSPPSSYEQYF	TGTGCCAGCAGTGCCACCGGGACATCACCCCCCAGCTCCTACGAGCAGTACTTC
-	-	TRBV4-1	TRBJ1-5	CASSPPQVNQPQHF	TGCGCCAGCAGCCCACCGCAGGTCAATCAGCCCCAGCATTTT
-	-	TRBV7-8	TRBJ1-1	CASSSVTQAMNTEAFF	TGTGCCAGCAGCTCAGTAACACAGGCCATGAACACTGAAGCTTTCTTT